A single T cell receptor (beta chain) is shown here with its context. The antigen is undetermined. The trim removed 5 bases at V and 4 bases at J, leaving 3 bases unmatched. The CDR3 sequence is 14 residues long. Germline-derived CDR1 and CDR2 are SNHLY and FYNNEI. These data come from a study of PD-1 blockade in classical Hodgkin lymphoma. At the level of the study: Patients got intravenous nivolumab 3 mg/kg every 2 weeks.

The data were produced by immunoSEQ multiplex PCR, yet TCRdb's version contains in-frame clones alone and is incomplete. The sample consists of some 90,000 clones, nearly 95% of them appearing once. Study observations and caveats: Reported findings placed baseline TCR diversity lower in newly diagnosed patients (compared with healthy donors). The authors have not defined what causes the repertoire differences, possibly disease activity or prior therapy.

Exposure to brentuximab vedotin varied, and each patient had relapsed following autologous stem cell transplantation. The chain recombines TRBV2 with TRBJ1-3, with TRBD1 identical over 9 bases. Sample: peripheral blood mononuclear cells (PBMCs), taken before the second cycle of nivolumab. The receptor comes from a human donor with classical Hodgkin lymphoma. Here the CDR3 reads CASSSGQGGNTIYF. The DNA for the CDR3 is TGTGCCAGCAGTTCGGGACAGGGAGGAAACACCATATATTTT.